A single sample is the source of the 5 T cell receptor beta chains below, sequenced in a study of blood T cell repertoires in COVID-19. Here immunoSEQ multiplex PCR was the method, and the copy in TCRdb shows in-frame clones only, minus some. The table includes 60,000 to 75,000 clones, about 87% detected once. Sequences were obtained from peripheral blood. These receptors were obtained from a man in his 60s with acute or convalescent COVID-19.

Here the CDR3 DNA reads TGTGCCAGCAGCCCTAGATCCCTTGGGGCGGAGACCCAGTACTTC. The encoded protein is CASSPRSLGAETQYF. The chain employs TRBV7-6 and TRBJ2-5; D might be TRBD1 (5 bases). Trimming pared 5 bases from V and 5 bases from J, leaving 18 bases between. CDR1 is SGHVS, CDR2 FNYEAQ, per germline. The CDR3 spans 15 residues.

J is TRBJ1-2 and V is TRBV12-3 or TRBV12-4, with 8 nucleotides matching TRBD1. The CDR3 has 13 residues. The junction had 8 bases not matched to a gene; V was cut back by 7 bases and J by 7 bases. Here the CDR3 reads CASTPDRGSGYTF. The CDR3 DNA reads TGTGCCAGCACCCCCGACAGGGGATCTGGCTACACCTTC.

The chain recombines TRBV3-1 (or the pseudogene TRBV3-2) with TRBJ1-3; D not resolved. Germline V lookup: CDR1 LGHDT, CDR2 YNNKEL (reference sequence). This CDR3 has 15 residues. The V gene lost 1 base and the J gene lost 2 bases, with 9 bases spanning the gap. This chain's CDR3 is CASSQVEGAGNTIYF. The CDR3 nucleotides are TGTGCCAGCAGCCAAGTGGAGGGCGCTGGAAACACCATATATTTT.

The rearrangement joins TRBV11-2 to TRBJ1-5; 7 bases agree with TRBD1. In germline, CDR1 is SGHAT, CDR2 FQNNGV. Trimming cost V 1 base and J 9 bases; bases outside gene matches: 12. The length of the CDR3 is 16 residues. For the CDR3, the DNA is TGTGCCAGCAGCTTAGGTGGGACAGTCGGTTCACGGCCCCAGCATTTT. Residues: CASSLGGTVGSRPQHF.

This chain joins TRBV27 and TRBJ2-7; TRBD1 agrees at 12 bases. The J segment lost 7 bases and the V segment lost 8 bases, leaving 12 bases of the junction unmatched. This CDR3 is 15 amino acids long. Germline values: CDR1 MNHEY, CDR2 SMNVEV (reference sequence). CDR3 in DNA: TGTGCCAGCGGCGATCCCGGGACAGGGGGCGGGGAGCAGTACTTC. Translation: CASGDPGTGGGEQYF.